These 20 T cell receptor beta chains were sequenced from one sample in a study of cytomegalovirus exposure and HLA in healthy donors. Primers included in the PCR were 60 Vbeta and 13 Jbeta primers. TCRdb's copy holds only in-frame clones and misses some; the assay was immunoSEQ multiplex PCR. The listing records about 130,000 clones. The sample consisted of PBMCs. The origin of the receptors is a man aged 18 to 30 in good health and CMV-seronegative.

The J gene is TRBJ1-4, the V gene TRBV4-1, with D possibly TRBD1 on 5 matching bases. Germline CDR1 and CDR2: MGHRA and YSYEKL. This CDR3 spans 15 amino acids. Trimming stripped 4 bases from V and 5 bases from J, with 14 bases between. The CDR3 here is CASSLDRTFNEKLFF. The DNA for the CDR3 is TGCGCCAGCAGCCTCGACAGAACCTTCAATGAAAAACTGTTTTTT.

The V and J genes are TRBV7-6 and TRBJ1-2; TRBD1 matches 9 bases. This CDR3 contains 15 residues. From germline, CDR1 is SGHVS and CDR2 FNYEAQ. After removal of 0 bases from V and 7 bases from J, the junction contained 6 bases not matched to a gene. Written as DNA, the CDR3 is TGTGCCAGCAGCTTAGCGAGGGACAGGGCGGCTGGCTACACCTTC. This codes for CASSLARDRAAGYTF.

V gene TRBV10-3 combines with J gene TRBJ1-6; weak D call: TRBD1 (5 bases). The CDR3 is made up of 17 amino acids. V shed 7 bases and J shed 1 base, with 17 bases lying between them. Germline V gives CDR1 ENHRY, CDR2 SYGVKD. CDR3 loop: CAITRSPGGSYNSPLHF. The CDR3 coding sequence is TGTGCCATCACGCGGAGCCCTGGGGGGTCCTATAATTCACCCCTCCACTTT.

The chain combines TRBV6-5 with TRBJ2-1, with 7 bases matching TRBD1. Germline CDR1 reads MNHEY; CDR2 reads SVGAGI. After removal of 4 bases from V and 1 base from J, the junction contained 4 bases not matched to a gene. This CDR3 has 15 residues. CDR3 residues: CASSSTGVSYNEQFF. In nucleotides, the CDR3 is TGTGCCAGCAGTTCTACAGGGGTTTCCTACAATGAGCAGTTCTTC.

The rearrangement uses TRBV10-3 and TRBJ1-4; the match to TRBD1 covers 7 bases. Germline loops: CDR1 ENHRY, CDR2 SYGVKD. V trimming: 6 bases; J trimming: 6 bases; junction bases outside the gene matches: 7. This CDR3 is built from 14 residues. The CDR3, as DNA: TGTGCCATCAGCCAGAGGGGGCAAGATGAAAAACTGTTTTTT. Encoded protein: CAISQRGQDEKLFF.

The chain joins TRBV6-5 to TRBJ2-1, with 8 bases aligning to TRBD1. The J segment lost 9 bases and the V segment lost 6 bases, leaving 7 bases of the junction unmatched. This CDR3 is 13 amino acids long. Germline V gene sequence: CDR1 MNHEY, CDR2 SVGAGI. CDR3 bases: TGTGCCAGCAGGAGGACAGGGTTGTTTGAGCAGTTCTTC. Its protein is CASRRTGLFEQFF.

The V and J genes are TRBV4-3 and TRBJ1-5; 7 nucleotides agree with TRBD1. V gave up 0 bases and J gave up 7 bases; unmatched junction bases: 3. The germline CDR1 and CDR2 sequences are LGHNA and YSLEER. The CDR3 is made up of 14 amino acids. The CDR3 coding sequence is TGCGCCAGCAGCCAAGAGACAGGGAAGCAGCCCCAGCATTTT. Translating it yields CASSQETGKQPQHF.

The chain links TRBV11-3 to TRBJ2-7; TRBD1 agrees at 8 bases. Germline CDR1 reads SGHNT; CDR2 reads YENEEA. The CDR3 has 14 amino acids. The J segment lost 3 bases and the V segment lost 3 bases, leaving 4 bases of the junction unmatched. CDR3: CASSFWTGRYEQYF. CDR3 in DNA: TGTGCCAGCAGCTTCTGGACAGGGCGCTACGAGCAGTACTTC.

V gene TRBV5-1 combines with J gene TRBJ1-1; 9 bases line up with TRBD1. Germline lookup yields CDR1 SGHRS and CDR2 YFSETQ. There are 18 residues in the CDR3. The ends lost 4 bases at V and 3 bases at J; junction bases unmatched: 16. The CDR3 reads CASSVPPGQGLRDTEAFF. The CDR3 bases are TGCGCCAGCAGCGTGCCCCCCGGACAGGGGTTAAGGGACACTGAAGCTTTCTTT. Looking up the rest from reference TRBV5-1 and TRBJ1-1 gives the full variable domain: KAGVTQTPRYLIKTRGQQVTLSCSPISGHRSVSWYQQTPGQGLQFLFEYFSETQRNKGNFPGRFSGRQFSNSRSEMNVSTLELGDSALYLCASSVPPGQGLRDTEAFFGQGTRLTVV.

This chain joins TRBV5-6 and TRBJ2-7, with 8 bases aligning to TRBD2. From germline, CDR1 is SGHDT and CDR2 YYEEEE. This CDR3 region has 16 residues. V lost 4 bases, J lost 0 bases, and 9 bases stayed unmatched. The DNA for the CDR3 is TGTGCCAGCAGCCGCCGGGGGGGGCTTCACTCCTACGAGCAGTACTTC. This sequence encodes CASSRRGGLHSYEQYF.

This sequence joins TRBV4-1 and TRBJ1-3; D not resolved. The germline CDR1 and CDR2 sequences are MGHRA and YSYEKL. The ends were cut back, 1 base at V and 2 bases at J, with 6 bases in the middle. This CDR3 has 14 residues. The CDR3 DNA sequence: TGCGCCAGCAGCCAAGGGGCCCCTGGAAACACCATATATTTT. Amino acids: CASSQGAPGNTIYF.

The chain is built from TRBV7-8 and TRBJ2-5; maybe TRBD1 (6 bases). The CDR3 extends over 16 amino acids. The germline gives CDR1 SGHVS, CDR2 FQNEAQ. V lost 4 bases and J 1 base, leaving 16 bases between the germline ends. CDR3 bases: TGTGCCAGCAGCTCGAGAGGCGACAGGTTCCAAGAGACCCAGTACTTC. It encodes CASSSRGDRFQETQYF.

The chain links TRBV2 to TRBJ2-7; the D gene is possibly TRBD2 (7 bases). CDR3 length: 16 residues. The ends were cut back, 7 bases at V and 4 bases at J, with 23 bases in the middle. Germline V CDR1 and CDR2: SNHLY, FYNNEI. CDR3 region: CASTSPRGGLLYEQYF. For the CDR3, the DNA is TGTGCCAGCACCTCCCCGAGGGGGGGACTGTTATACGAGCAGTACTTC.

CDR3 protein: CAGAVGQPQHF. CDR3 nucleotides: TGTGCCGGAGCAGTGGGTCAGCCCCAGCATTTT. This chain links TRBV27 with TRBJ1-5, with D hard to call. The germline V gene has CDR1 MNHEY and CDR2 SMNVEV (reference sequence). V lost 11 bases, J lost 6 bases, and 11 bases lay in between. This CDR3 has 11 residues.

V gene TRBV28 combines with J gene TRBJ2-7; D is unclear. V lost 3 bases and J lost 2, with 8 bases in between. The CDR3 covers 13 residues. CDR1 MDHEN and CDR2 SYDVKM come from the germline V gene. The CDR3 sequence: CASSFVAAYEQYF. DNA for the CDR3: TGTGCCAGCAGTTTCGTGGCAGCCTACGAGCAGTACTTC.

The chain carries TRBV9 and TRBJ1-3; D not resolved. V lost 5 bases, J lost 8 bases, and 17 bases lay in between. The CDR3 spans 14 residues. CDR1 and CDR2 (germline): SGDLS, YYNGEE. DNA of the CDR3: TGTGCCAGCAGTGCCCCTGAAAGCCCGGACACCATATATTTT. Translated: CASSAPESPDTIYF. Together with reference TRBV9 and TRBJ1-3, the CDR3 gives the full variable domain: DSGVTQTPKHLITATGQRVTLRCSPRSGDLSVYWYQQSLDQGLQFLIQYYNGEERAKGNILERFSAQQFPDLHSELNLSSLELGDSALYFCASSAPESPDTIYFGEGSWLTVV.

V usage is TRBV15 and J usage is TRBJ2-7; 10 bases line up with TRBD2. V lost 2 bases and J lost 7; bases outside the gene matches: 8. CDR3 size: 15 residues. Per the germline V gene, CDR1 is LNHNV and CDR2 is YYDKDF (reference sequence). Here the CDR3 reads CATSRLQAGGPEQYF. The CDR3 coding sequence is TGTGCCACCAGCAGACTACAAGCGGGAGGGCCAGAGCAGTACTTC.

The chain is built from TRBV15 and TRBJ1-2; D ambiguous. V dropped 3 bases and J dropped 4 bases, with 9 bases sitting between them. Germline lookup yields CDR1 LNHNV and CDR2 YYDKDF (reference sequence). This CDR3 has 13 residues. This CDR3 reads CATSSLSSYGYTF. The CDR3 DNA sequence: TGTGCCACCAGCAGCCTTTCCTCCTATGGCTACACCTTC.

The chain has TRBV4-1 and TRBJ2-7; 8 nucleotides match TRBD2. Trimming removed 3 bases from V and 3 bases from J; junction bases left unmatched: 4. This CDR3 comprises 14 residues. The germline V gene has CDR1 MGHRA and CDR2 YSYEKL. CDR3 sequence reads: CASSQVAGNYEQYF. DNA of the CDR3: TGCGCCAGCAGCCAGGTAGCGGGGAACTACGAGCAGTACTTC.

The chain links TRBV6-6 to TRBJ2-1; TRBD1 aligns across 7 bases. V gave up 4 bases and J gave up 8 bases; unmatched junction bases: 8. The CDR3 totals 14 residues. CDR1 is MNHNY and CDR2 is SVGAGI in the germline V gene (reference sequence). As DNA, the CDR3 is TGTGCCAGCAGTTTCCCCCGACAGGGCGATGAGCAGTTCTTC. Its protein is CASSFPRQGDEQFF.